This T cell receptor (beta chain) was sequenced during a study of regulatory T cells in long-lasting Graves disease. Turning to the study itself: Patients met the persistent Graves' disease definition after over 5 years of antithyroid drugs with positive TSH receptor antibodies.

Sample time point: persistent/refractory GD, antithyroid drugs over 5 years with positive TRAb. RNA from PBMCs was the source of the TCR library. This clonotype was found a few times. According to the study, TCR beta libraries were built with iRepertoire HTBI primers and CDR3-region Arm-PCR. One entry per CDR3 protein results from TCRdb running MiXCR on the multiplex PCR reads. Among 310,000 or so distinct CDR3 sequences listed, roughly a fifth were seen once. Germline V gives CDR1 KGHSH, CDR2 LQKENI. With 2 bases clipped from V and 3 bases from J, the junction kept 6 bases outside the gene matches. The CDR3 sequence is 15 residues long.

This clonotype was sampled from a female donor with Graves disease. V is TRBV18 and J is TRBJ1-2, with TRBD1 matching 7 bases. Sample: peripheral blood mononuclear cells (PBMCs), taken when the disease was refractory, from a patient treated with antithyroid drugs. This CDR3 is CASSPLGGADYGYTF. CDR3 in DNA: TGTGCCAGCTCACCATTAGGGGGCGCGGACTATGGCTACACCTTC.